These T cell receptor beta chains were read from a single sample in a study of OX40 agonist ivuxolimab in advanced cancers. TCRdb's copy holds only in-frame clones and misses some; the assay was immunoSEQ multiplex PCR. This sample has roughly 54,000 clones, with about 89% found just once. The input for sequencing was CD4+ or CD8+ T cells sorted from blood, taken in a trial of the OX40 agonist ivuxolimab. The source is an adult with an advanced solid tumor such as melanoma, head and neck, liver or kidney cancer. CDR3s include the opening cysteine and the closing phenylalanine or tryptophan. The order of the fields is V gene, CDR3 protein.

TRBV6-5 CASSYSRGPYEQYF
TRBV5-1 CASSLQETQYF
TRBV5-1 CASSSTGTGRYEQYF
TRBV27 CASSDTGTSGLSYEQYF
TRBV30 CAWSPGHSLGTQYF
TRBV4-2 CASSLQGGKNTGELFF
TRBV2 CASSGTSRRNNEQFF
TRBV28 CASSPTARAGNTIYF
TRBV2 CASRYNSGETQYF
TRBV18 CASSPIGGKREQYF
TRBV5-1 CASTQGAGETQYF
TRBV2 CASSEGGTEAFF
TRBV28 CASSKQGELFF
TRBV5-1 CASSFDPGAGETQYF
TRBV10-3 CAISGGQGSYEQYF
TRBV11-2 CASSLNPRGSEKLFF
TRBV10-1 CASSDPNRGGYEKLFF
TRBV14 CASSQSLTHNEQFF
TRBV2 CASSQTGRNQPQHF
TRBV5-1 CASTTGNNSPLHF
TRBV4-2 CASSQELAGAYEQYF
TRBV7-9 CASSNPVTSGRDNEQFF
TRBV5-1 CASSAPNYGYTF
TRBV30 CAWNPGANVLTF
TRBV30 CAWSVMGTGGLFF
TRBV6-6 CASEVPGQGKTEAFF
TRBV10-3 CAISESPQGGEQFF
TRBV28 CASSSAGVSYEQYF
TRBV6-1 CASSKTGRGNTEAFF
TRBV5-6 CASSLRQGNGYTF
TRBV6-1 CASSLTGTPFQHF
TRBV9 CASSPGGANTEAFF
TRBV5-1 CASSLGDTLQETQYF
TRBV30 CAWSVGSSMNTEAFF
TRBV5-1 CASSLGTGKTTEKLFF
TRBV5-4 CASSRRQGDTEAFF
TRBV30 CAWSRDSDYGYTF
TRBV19 CASSTGTGRTGELFF
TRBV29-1 CSVEVDGTDTQYF
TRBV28 CASSFSGSPLHF
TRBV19 CASKWGANSPLHF
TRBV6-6 CASRVGQGANEQYF
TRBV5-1 CASSSAGTGVYGYTF
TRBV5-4 CASSLEWRATDTQYF
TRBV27 CASSRIQGGQPQHF
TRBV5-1 CASRVSSGELATQYF
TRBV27 CASSWYRYGYTF
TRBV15 CATSRGRDTVYEQYF
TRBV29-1 CSAQPGAGTTGELFF
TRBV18 CASSPPHSYEQYF